This entry features one T cell receptor (beta chain) sequence. Produced via immunoSEQ multiplex PCR; TCRdb's table is partial and in-frame only. This table holds fewer than 250,000 clones, 84% found once. This entry belongs to a study of blood T cell repertoires in COVID-19. Trimming cost V 3 bases and J 2 bases; bases outside gene matches: 7. CDR3 length: 15 amino acids. Germline V gives CDR1 MNHEY, CDR2 SVGEGT. The origin of this receptor is a man aged 50-59 years with acute or convalescent COVID-19. This sequence joins TRBV6-2 or TRBV6-3 and TRBJ2-7; 7 nucleotides agree with TRBD1. What was sequenced was peripheral blood. Here the CDR3 reads CASSYNPGTAYEQYF. The CDR3 DNA reads TGTGCCAGCAGTTATAATCCCGGGACAGCCTACGAGCAGTACTTC.